The T cell receptor beta chain described here comes from a study of shared clonotypes between healthy human individuals. On the study more broadly: Participating donors consisted of a couple of women and a few men aged 18 to 49. Three plates were used per donor for CD4 naive, three for CD4 memory, two for CD8 naive and one for CD8 memory. Study-wide points: Compared with clonotypes that all four donors shared, non-shared clonotypes had lower generation probabilities.

Authors' methods: Without quality scores, immunoSEQ junctional reads could not be filtered like full-length reads. Repertoires were generated with immunoSEQ multiplex PCR, while TCRdb's copy carries only in-frame clones and drops some. V, J and clone size derive from that table, while D and trimming were established from the DNA sequence. The sample carries millions of clones, approximately 95% recorded once. The V gene end was trimmed by 5 bases and the J gene end by 4 bases; junction bases not matched to a gene: 10. The germline V gene has CDR1 KGHSH and CDR2 LQKENI. There are 16 residues in the CDR3. Points on this clone: Its antigen is as yet unknown.

The receptor comes from a man aged 18 to 35 in good health. Some clones in this sample may be carry-over from other donors' samples. This chain links TRBV18 with TRBJ2-7; TRBD2 agrees at 11 bases. Sequenced input: naive CD4+ T cells from PBMCs. Subset here: CD45RA+ positively selected. The CDR3 sequence is CASSVGPGTSGYEQYF. CDR3 DNA sequence: TGTGCCAGCTCAGTAGGGCCCGGGACTAGCGGATACGAGCAGTACTTC.